This T cell receptor beta chain originates from a study of shared T cell receptors in the human thymus. Germline-derived CDR1 and CDR2 are SEHNR and FQNEAQ (reference sequence). This CDR3 has 13 residues. The V and J ends lost 5 bases and 4 bases, in that order; junction bases with no gene match: 3. Sequenced by immunoSEQ multiplex PCR; TCRdb stores in-frame clones only, minus some. This table has 630,000 or so clones, approximately 89% appearing once. In addition, the sample was reused for a study of human thymus T cells.

What was sequenced was thymocytes. This chain connects TRBV7-9 to TRBJ2-3, with 7 nucleotides matching TRBD1. This TCR was recovered from a boy in the first two years of life with a congenital heart defect. The CDR3 is CASSGRGSDTQYF. The CDR3 bases are TGTGCCAGCAGCGGCAGGGGGTCAGATACGCAGTATTTT.